Sequencing of this T cell receptor beta chain was carried out in a study of T-cell reconstitution after alpha-beta-depleted transplantation in children. In germline, CDR1 is DFQATT, CDR2 SNEGSKA (reference sequence). The V gene end was trimmed by 3 bases and the J gene end by 1 base; junction bases not matched to a gene: 8. The CDR3 spans 15 residues. The table lists this clonotype with a few counts. Preparing the TCRbeta library involved the use of unique molecular identifiers. From the PCR reads, TCRdb called clonotypes with MiXCR, one entry per CDR3 protein. The data hold about 640,000 distinct CDR3 sequences, with about an eighth observed a single time.

The specimen comprised PBMCs, mostly from graft donor cells, sampled 360 days after TCRalphabeta/CD19-depleted stem cell transplant. This clonotype originated in a male patient younger than 18 who had a stem cell transplant for acute myeloid leukemia, so the T cells may come from the graft donor. The rearrangement uses TRBV20-1 and TRBJ2-5, with TRBD2 identical over 7 bases. The CDR3 loop reads CSASPGTTSQETQYF. CDR3 sequence (DNA): TGCAGTGCTAGCCCCGGGACTACCAGCCAAGAGACCCAGTACTTC.